A selection of T cell receptor beta chains follows, all from one sample in a study of T cells after yellow fever vaccination. TCRdb reprocessed the 5' RACE reads via MiXCR and lists one record per CDR3 protein. The sample shows some 160,000 distinct CDR3 sequences, 6.5% to 8.5% of them seen only once. The sample was CD4+ T cells sorted from PBMCs, taken roughly 5 days after the first yellow fever vaccination. The receptors stem from a young man who received the YFV17D yellow fever vaccine. The CDR3 runs from the conserved cysteine through the conserved F or W. D genes are given only for firm matches. Rows may omit the clone size; those that give it use once, few, many or a size class.

d_call	v_call	j_call	clone_size	cdr3_nt	cdr3_aa
-	TRBV4-1	TRBJ2-3	few	TGCGCCAGCAGCCAAGATCCCGGGACTTTCCGCACAGATACGCAGTATTTT	CASSQDPGTFRTDTQYF
-	TRBV29-1	TRBJ2-3	many	TGCAGCGTACAACTAGATCTGGCAGATACGCAGTATTTT	CSVQLDLADTQYF
-	TRBV7-2	TRBJ1-1	few	TGTGCCAGCAGCTTAGCCCCTCTAATGGGAGGGAAGACCACTGAAGCTTTCTTT	CASSLAPLMGGKTTEAFF
TRBD1	TRBV4-2	TRBJ2-7	few	TGTGCCAGCAGCCTCAGACAGGGGTTGAACGAGCAGTACTTC	CASSLRQGLNEQYF
-	TRBV6-5	TRBJ2-3	few	TGTGCCAGCAGTTTAACAACTAGCACAGATACGCAGTATTTT	CASSLTTSTDTQYF
-	TRBV4-1	TRBJ2-5	many	TGCGCCAGCAGCCTCGGCCGGACGGGGCAAGAGACCCAGTACTTC	CASSLGRTGQETQYF
-	TRBV19	TRBJ1-6	-	TGTGCCAGTAGTATAATCGGGGGAGGGAATTCACCCCTCCACTTT	CASSIIGGGNSPLHF
-	TRBV20-1	TRBJ2-1	-	TGCAGTGCTATATCAGGCAGCTCCTACAATGAGCAGTTCTTC	CSAISGSSYNEQFF
-	TRBV7-3	TRBJ2-5	-	TGTGCCAGCAGCGCGGGTCCCACCCAAGAGACCCAGTACTTC	CASSAGPTQETQYF
-	TRBV7-8	TRBJ2-3	many	TGTGCCAGCAGCTTCGGGACGGTGGTCCGCCACATAGCTTCAGATACGCAGTATTTT	CASSFGTVVRHIASDTQYF
-	TRBV5-1	TRBJ2-3	few	TGCGCCAGCAGCTTTAGTTCGACGGGTTTCACAGATACGCAGTATTTT	CASSFSSTGFTDTQYF
TRBD1	TRBV18	TRBJ2-7	-	TGTGCCAGCTCACTTCGGACAGGGAATGGCGAGCAGTACTTC	CASSLRTGNGEQYF
-	TRBV20-1	TRBJ1-6	few	TGCAGTGCTAGGGTGACAGCGAATTCACCCCTCCACTTT	CSARVTANSPLHF
TRBD1	TRBV5-1	TRBJ2-7	many	TGCGCCAGCAGCAAAATCGACAGGGCCCTGGGAGAGCAGTACTTC	CASSKIDRALGEQYF
-	TRBV20-1	TRBJ2-1	many	TGCAGTGCATCCCCCCGGGGGGCGTACAATGAGCAGTTCTTC	CSASPRGAYNEQFF
-	TRBV4-3	TRBJ2-3	many	TGCGCCAGCAGCCAAGATGGGGCCGCAGCCCGGTCAGATACGCAGTATTTT	CASSQDGAAARSDTQYF
-	TRBV28	TRBJ1-5	-	TGTGCCAGCAGCACACCTGGTGCTCAGGGGAGAGATAGGAATCAGCCCCAGCATTTT	CASSTPGAQGRDRNQPQHF
-	TRBV7-2	TRBJ1-5	few	TGTGCCAGCAGCTTAGCGTACGGTTCCAATCAGCCCCAGCATTTT	CASSLAYGSNQPQHF
-	TRBV7-2	TRBJ2-3	many	TGTGCCAGCAGCCCCTCTGGGGATACGCAGTATTTT	CASSPSGDTQYF
-	TRBV3-1	TRBJ1-5	many	TGTGCCAGCAGCCAAGTTGGTCAGCCCCAGCATTTT	CASSQVGQPQHF
-	TRBV5-4	TRBJ2-1	-	TGTGCCAGCAGCACCACGAAGGACAATGAGCAGTTCTTC	CASSTTKDNEQFF
TRBD1	TRBV10-2	TRBJ2-5	many	TGCGCCAGCAGTTGGACAGGGCTAGAGACCCAGTACTTC	CASSWTGLETQYF
-	TRBV12-3/TRBV12-4	TRBJ1-1	-	TGTGCCAGCAGTTTACACGCTGAAGCTTTCTTT	CASSLHAEAFF
TRBD2	TRBV7-3	TRBJ2-1	many	TGTGCCAGCAGCGCCCGAGCGGGGGAATACAATGAGCAGTTCTTC	CASSARAGEYNEQFF
-	TRBV12-3/TRBV12-4	TRBJ1-2	few	TGTGCCAGCATCCCTGGGATGTCGATTAGTAACTATGGCTACACCTTC	CASIPGMSISNYGYTF
TRBD2	TRBV20-1	TRBJ2-7	many	TGCAGTGCTAGAGATCGGCGGGGGTACGAGCAGTACTTC	CSARDRRGYEQYF
-	TRBV27	TRBJ1-1	many	TGTGCCAGCAGGCTACAGTCGGGACGCCAGAACACTGAAGCTTTCTTT	CASRLQSGRQNTEAFF
-	TRBV9	TRBJ2-3	-	TGTGCCAGCAGCCCAAGGACAGGCACAGATACGCAGTATTTT	CASSPRTGTDTQYF
TRBD1	TRBV5-1	TRBJ1-1	-	TGTGCCAGCAGCGGGAAACAGGGGGCCGAAGCTTTCTTT	CASSGKQGAEAFF